The 19 T cell receptor beta chains in this list originate from one sample, sequenced in a study of blood T cell repertoires in COVID-19. TCRdb keeps only in-frame clones here, not all; method: immunoSEQ multiplex PCR. Among around 130,000 clones listed, approximately 92% were seen once. Sample: peripheral blood. All receptors derive from a man between 65 and 85 years old with active or convalescent COVID-19.

The chain recombines TRBV19 with TRBJ2-2, with 14 positions matching TRBD2. CDR1 is LNHDA, CDR2 SQIVND, per germline (reference sequence). The junction had 15 bases not matched to a gene; V was cut back by 6 bases and J by 6 bases. This CDR3 contains 19 residues. In DNA, the CDR3 is TGTGCCAGTAGCCTCTCGCCCGGGACTAGCGGGGGCCCGGCCGGGGAGCTGTTTTTT. As protein: CASSLSPGTSGGPAGELFF.

This rearrangement joins TRBV2 to TRBJ2-7; 9 nucleotides match TRBD1. The CDR3 sequence is 12 residues long. With V trimmed by 11 bases and J by 4 bases, 6 bases remained unmatched. Germline-derived CDR1 and CDR2 are SNHLY and FYNNEI. CDR3 sequence (DNA): TGTGCCTCCGACAGGGGGGGGTACGAGCAGTACTTC. This translates into CASDRGGYEQYF.

The chain couples TRBV7-2 to TRBJ2-1; no reliable D call. This CDR3 comprises 14 residues. CDR1 is SGHTA, CDR2 FQGNSA, per germline. V was cut by 6 bases and J by 9 bases, with 18 bases left in between. CDR3 amino acids: CASSKPQAIGEQFF. The CDR3 DNA reads TGTGCCAGCAGTAAACCTCAGGCGATTGGTGAGCAGTTCTTC. The complete variable domain, with remaining parts taken from reference TRBV7-2 and TRBJ2-1, reads GAGVSQSPSNKVTEKGKDVELRCDPISGHTALYWYRQSLGQGLEFLIYFQGNSAPDKSGLPSDRFSAERTGGSVSTLTIQRTQQEDSAVYLCASSKPQAIGEQFFGPGTRLTVL.

The CDR3 spells CASSVRLAGDADTQYF. CDR3 in DNA: TGTGCCAGCAGTGTCAGACTAGCGGGAGACGCAGATACGCAGTATTTT. The rearrangement links TRBV28 to TRBJ2-3, with 12 bases that match TRBD2. Germline trimming cut 5 bases from V and 4 bases from J; bases unmatched to any gene: 7. The germline CDR1 and CDR2 sequences are MDHEN and SYDVKM. The CDR3 covers 16 residues.

The rearrangement links TRBV28 to TRBJ1-5; maybe TRBD1 (5 bases). This CDR3 is 14 amino acids long. Germline CDR1 reads MDHEN; CDR2 reads SYDVKM. The V gene lost 5 bases and the J gene lost 0 bases, with 8 bases spanning the gap. Written as DNA, the CDR3 is TGTGCCAGCAGTAAGACAGATAGCAATCAGCCCCAGCATTTT. Protein sequence: CASSKTDSNQPQHF.

This chain uses TRBV19 with TRBJ1-1; tentative D call: TRBD1 (6 bases). The CDR3 length is 13 residues. The ends were cut back, 7 bases at V and 2 bases at J, with 11 bases in the middle. The germline V gene has CDR1 LNHDA and CDR2 SQIVND (reference sequence). The CDR3 protein is CASIGQPNTEAFF. The CDR3 DNA reads TGTGCCAGTATCGGACAGCCTAACACTGAAGCTTTCTTT.

The chain has TRBV23-1 and TRBJ1-5, with D possibly TRBD1 on 5 matching bases. TRBV23-1 is an ORF for which the function is uncertain. Between the trimmed V and J ends, which lost 7 bases and 3 bases, there was a span of 31 bases. The length of the CDR3 is 20 residues. This chain's CDR3 is CASIINWDWCCRVTNQPQHF. DNA for the CDR3: TGCGCCAGCATCATCAATTGGGATTGGTGTTGCAGGGTGACCAATCAGCCCCAGCATTTT.

V and J are TRBV19 and TRBJ1-1; no reliable D call. Germline CDR1 and CDR2: LNHDA and SQIVND (reference sequence). CDR3 length: 14 residues. Trimming cost V 9 bases and J 0 bases, with 14 bases left between them. As DNA, the CDR3 is TGTGCCAGCGGTTGGGCAGGAATGAACACTGAAGCTTTCTTT. Translating gives CASGWAGMNTEAFF.

V usage is TRBV19 and J usage is TRBJ1-5, with D possibly matching TRBD1 (6 bases). V was cut by 7 bases and J by 4 bases, with 17 bases left in between. This CDR3 is 15 amino acids long. The V gene's germline CDR1 is LNHDA and CDR2 SQIVND (reference sequence). The DNA for the CDR3 is TGTGCCAGTACACCGCAGGGGCCGGGGAATCAGCCCCAGCATTTT. Its translation is CASTPQGPGNQPQHF.

This chain joins TRBV5-4 and TRBJ1-2; D might be TRBD1 (5 bases). Trimming stripped 0 bases from V and 8 bases from J, with 14 bases between. The germline V gene has CDR1 SGHNT and CDR2 YYREEE (reference sequence). This CDR3 is built from 14 residues. CDR3 DNA sequence: TGTGCCAGCAGCTTGGGACAGTCCTCAGCGGGCTACACCTTC. This sequence encodes CASSLGQSSAGYTF.

The chain couples TRBV28 to TRBJ1-5; D possibly corresponds to TRBD1 (6 bases). CDR3 length equals 13 residues. Per germline, CDR1 MDHEN and CDR2 SYDVKM. Deletions cut 6 bases from V and 1 base from J, with 7 bases between. CDR3 in amino acids: CASSTGSNQPQHF. For the CDR3, the DNA is TGTGCCAGCAGCACAGGGAGCAATCAGCCCCAGCATTTT.

The chain couples TRBV18 to TRBJ2-1, with D possibly TRBD2 on 6 matching bases. V was shortened by 4 bases and J by 6 bases, with 13 bases between the two germline ends. The CDR3 loop spans 14 amino acids. Germline loops: CDR1 KGHSH, CDR2 LQKENI. CDR3 amino acids: CASSHSRGGNEQFF. CDR3 sequence (DNA): TGTGCCAGCTCACATTCTAGGGGAGGCAATGAGCAGTTCTTC.

The V call is TRBV19, the J call TRBJ2-7; D gene uncertain. Germline loops: CDR1 LNHDA, CDR2 SQIVND (reference sequence). The CDR3 has 11 residues. V gave up 5 bases and J gave up 3 bases, with 5 bases separating them. The CDR3 sequence is CASSLNYEQYF. The CDR3 DNA is TGTGCCAGTAGTCTAAACTACGAGCAGTACTTC.

V gene TRBV13 combines with J gene TRBJ1-6, with 8 bases fitting TRBD1. Unmatched junction bases numbered 11, after V lost 0 bases and J lost 10 bases. The CDR3 has 17 residues. Germline V gene data show CDR1 as PRHDT and CDR2 as FYEKMQ (reference sequence). The CDR3 DNA reads as TGTGCCAGCAGCTTAGGGACAGGGGCCCTATGGGGGTCACCCCTCCACTTT. This translates into CASSLGTGALWGSPLHF.

This clone occurred once. This sequence joins TRBV6-6 and TRBJ2-5; 14 nucleotides align to TRBD2. Germline trimming cut 6 bases from V and 3 bases from J; bases unmatched to any gene: 6. Germline V CDR1 and CDR2: MNHNY, SVGAGI (reference sequence). The CDR3 is 16 amino acids. CDR3 in DNA: TGTGCCAGCAGCCCCGGACTAGCGGGAGGTAAAGAGACCCAGTACTTC. It encodes CASSPGLAGGKETQYF.

In DNA form, the CDR3 reads TGTGCCAGCAGCCAACGGACAGGGGGCAAAGAGACCCAGTACTTC. Its translation: CASSQRTGGKETQYF. V gene TRBV6-2 or TRBV6-3 combines with J gene TRBJ2-5; TRBD1 aligns across 11 bases. The CDR3 length is 15 residues. Germline CDR1 and CDR2: MNHEY and SVGEGT. V lost 6 bases, J lost 3 bases, and 6 bases stayed unmatched.

The chain carries TRBV11-2 and TRBJ1-1, with 8 bases lining up with TRBD1. Trimming took 8 bases from V and 10 from J; bases not matched to a gene: 3. The CDR3 length is 10 residues. The germline V gene encodes CDR1 SGHAT and CDR2 FQNNGV. CDR3 sequence (DNA): TGTGCCAGCGGCGGACAGGGAGCTTTCTTT. Translation: CASGGQGAFF.

This chain uses TRBV18 with TRBJ1-5; 10 bases agree with TRBD1. The CDR3 sequence is 15 residues long. V lost 6 bases to trimming and J lost 1 base; unmatched junction nucleotides: 3. CDR1 and CDR2 (germline): KGHSH, LQKENI. The CDR3 DNA is TGTGCCAGCTCGCCGGGACAGGGGAGCAATCAGCCCCAGCATTTT. Protein: CASSPGQGSNQPQHF.

The CDR3 loop is CASSLVSSGIKDTQYF. The CDR3 DNA sequence: TGCGCCAGCAGCTTGGTCTCGAGCGGAATTAAGGATACGCAGTATTTT. This chain links TRBV5-1 with TRBJ2-3, with TRBD2 as a possible D gene (5 bases). Germline V gene data show CDR1 as SGHRS and CDR2 as YFSETQ. This CDR3 spans 16 amino acids. The V end was cut by 0 bases, the J end by 6 bases, with 17 bases between.